The 23 T cell receptor beta chains below were found in one sample sequenced in a study of blood T cell repertoires in COVID-19. Method: immunoSEQ multiplex PCR; TCRdb's copy keeps in-frame clones and lacks some. The table lists approximately 15,000 clones, approximately 90% of them singletons. The sample comprised peripheral blood. These TCRs come from a man aged 60 to 69 with active COVID-19.

This chain connects TRBV3-1 (or the pseudogene TRBV3-2) to TRBJ2-2; D perhaps matches TRBD2 (6 bases). The V and J ends lost 3 bases and 13 bases respectively, with 12 bases between them. CDR3 length: 12 residues. CDR1 and CDR2 from the germline V gene are LGHDT and YNNKEL (reference sequence). CDR3 loop: CASSQAGGALFF. DNA of the CDR3: TGTGCCAGCAGCCAGGCCGGGGGAGCGCTGTTTTTT.

The genes are TRBV4-2 and TRBJ1-2; TRBD1 matches at 8 bases. The CDR3 length is 15 residues. Germline trimming cut 0 bases from V and 8 bases from J; bases unmatched to any gene: 8. Germline lookup yields CDR1 LGHNA and CDR2 YNFKEQ. CDR3 amino acids: CASSQDFGTGLGYTF. The CDR3, as DNA: TGTGCCAGCAGCCAAGATTTTGGGACAGGCTTGGGCTACACCTTC.

The CDR3 sequence: CASSAWTGGNEQFF. CDR3 in DNA: TGCGCCAGCAGCGCCTGGACAGGGGGCAATGAGCAGTTCTTC. This chain joins TRBV5-1 and TRBJ2-1, with TRBD1 matching 10 bases. Germline lookup yields CDR1 SGHRS and CDR2 YFSETQ. Trimming at V came to 4 bases and at J to 6 bases, leaving 4 bases not matched to a gene. CDR3 length equals 14 residues. Combining the CDR3 with reference TRBV5-1 and TRBJ2-1 gives the whole variable domain KAGVTQTPRYLIKTRGQQVTLSCSPISGHRSVSWYQQTPGQGLQFLFEYFSETQRNKGNFPGRFSGRQFSNSRSEMNVSTLELGDSALYLCASSAWTGGNEQFFGPGTRLTVL.

This chain links TRBV19 with TRBJ1-2; D remains unclear. The CDR3 is 14 amino acids. Looked up from germline, CDR1 is LNHDA and CDR2 is SQIVND (reference sequence). V shed 8 bases and J shed 4 bases, with 17 bases lying between them. The CDR3 sequence: CASFAFQTGYGYTF. CDR3 nucleotides: TGTGCCAGTTTCGCCTTCCAGACGGGCTATGGCTACACCTTC.

J is TRBJ2-5 and V is TRBV6-2 or TRBV6-3; no reliable D call. Germline CDR1 is MNHEY and CDR2 is SVGEGT. This CDR3 spans 12 amino acids. The V end lost 6 bases, the J end lost 5 bases, and 10 bases lay between the germline ends. The CDR3 nucleotides read TGTGCCAGCAGCCGACTGGGTGAGACCCAGTACTTC. Protein product: CASSRLGETQYF.

The V gene is TRBV15, the J gene TRBJ1-1; perhaps TRBD1 as D (5 bases). Looked up from germline, CDR1 is LNHNV and CDR2 is YYDKDF (reference sequence). The V and J ends lost 0 bases and 10 bases respectively, with 12 bases between them. This CDR3 region has 13 residues. The CDR3 loop reads CATSRDGRGGAFF. CDR3 coding DNA: TGTGCCACCAGCAGAGATGGCCGGGGGGGAGCTTTCTTT.

The rearrangement uses TRBV11-2 and TRBJ2-6, with a weak D call TRBD2 (5 bases). V lost 0 bases and J 0 bases, leaving 15 bases between the germline ends. This CDR3 is 19 amino acids long. The germline V gene encodes CDR1 SGHAT and CDR2 FQNNGV. The CDR3 region is CASSLDMAVRGSGANVLTF. CDR3 DNA sequence: TGTGCCAGCAGCTTAGATATGGCGGTCCGGGGCTCTGGGGCCAACGTCCTGACTTTC.

This rearrangement joins TRBV6-5 to TRBJ2-3; 11 nucleotides match TRBD2. The CDR3 is made up of 13 amino acids. The ends lost 10 bases at V and 3 bases at J; junction bases unmatched: 3. CDR1 and CDR2 (germline): MNHEY, SVGAGI. The CDR3 protein is CATASGGTDTQYF. The CDR3 nucleotides read TGTGCCACCGCTAGCGGGGGGACAGATACGCAGTATTTT.

This chain joins TRBV5-1 and TRBJ1-2, with 7 bases lining up with TRBD1. V lost 0 bases to trimming and J lost 4 bases; unmatched junction nucleotides: 3. The CDR3 is 14 amino acids. Per germline, CDR1 SGHRS and CDR2 YFSETQ. CDR3 residues: CASSLGTGVYGYTF. Written as DNA, the CDR3 is TGCGCCAGCAGCTTGGGAACAGGGGTCTATGGCTACACCTTC.

The J gene is TRBJ2-5, the V gene TRBV11-2, with TRBD1 matching 7 bases. This CDR3 spans 14 amino acids. J lost 1 base, V lost 5 bases, and 4 bases had no gene match. CDR1 and CDR2 (germline): SGHAT, FQNNGV. The CDR3: CASSAGQVQETQYF. For the CDR3, the DNA is TGTGCCAGCAGCGCAGGACAGGTCCAAGAGACCCAGTACTTC.

The CDR3 loop is CASSPGRGTGGNQPQHF. The CDR3 region has the DNA TGTGCCAGCAGCCCTGGTCGAGGGACAGGGGGCAATCAGCCCCAGCATTTT. This chain connects TRBV7-9 to TRBJ1-5, with 10 bases identical to TRBD1. V trimming: 5 bases; J trimming: 2 bases; junction bases outside the gene matches: 9. This CDR3 has 17 residues. The germline gives CDR1 SEHNR, CDR2 FQNEAQ (reference sequence).

Only one count was recorded for this clone. V usage is TRBV9 and J usage is TRBJ2-1; weak D call: TRBD1 (5 bases). The CDR3 consists of 14 residues. V lost 3 bases and J lost 7, with 14 bases in between. Germline V gene lookup returns CDR1 SGDLS and CDR2 YYNGEE. This chain's CDR3 is CASSAPARGNEQFF. CDR3 sequence (DNA): TGTGCCAGCAGCGCCCCCGCTAGGGGAAATGAGCAGTTCTTC.

The CDR3 coding sequence is TGTGCCAGCAGTTACTCTCTCCGGGACTCGATTGGGTCACCCCTCCACTTT. It specifies CASSYSLRDSIGSPLHF. V is TRBV6-2 or TRBV6-3 and J is TRBJ1-6; D perhaps matches TRBD1 (5 bases). The V end lost 0 bases, the J end lost 10 bases, and 19 bases lay between the germline ends. Germline loops: CDR1 MNHEY, CDR2 SVGEGT. The CDR3 spans 17 residues.

The gene calls are TRBV5-6 and TRBJ2-1; D uncertain. The germline V gene encodes CDR1 SGHDT and CDR2 YYEEEE. This CDR3 has 11 amino acids. V was pared by 3 bases and J by 4 bases, with 2 bases between. The CDR3 nucleotides read TGTGCCAGCAGCTCGTACAATGAGCAGTTCTTC. As protein: CASSSYNEQFF. The whole variable domain, remainder taken from reference TRBV5-6 and TRBJ2-1, is DAGVTQSPTHLIKTRGQQVTLRCSPKSGHDTVSWYQQALGQGPQFIFQYYEEEERQRGNFPDRFSGHQFPNYSSELNVNALLLGDSALYLCASSSYNEQFFGPGTRLTVL.

The chain carries TRBV19 and TRBJ2-2, with 9 bases aligning to TRBD1. V dropped 1 base and J dropped 6; count of bases not matched to a gene: 6. Per germline, CDR1 LNHDA and CDR2 SQIVND (reference sequence). CDR3 size: 16 residues. DNA for the CDR3: TGTGCCAGTAGTATAGTAGGGACAGGGATTCCCGGGGAGCTGTTTTTT. Encoded protein: CASSIVGTGIPGELFF.

This clone was observed a few times. This chain links TRBV27 with TRBJ2-1; D is perhaps TRBD2 (5 bases). Germline CDR1 MNHEY, CDR2 SMNVEV (reference sequence). V gave up 6 bases and J gave up 2 bases, with 14 bases separating them. The CDR3 has 15 residues. CDR3 nucleotides: TGTGCCAGCAGCAACGGGCCGAGGGCCTACAATGAGCAGTTCTTC. This codes for CASSNGPRAYNEQFF.

The chain carries TRBV24-1 and TRBJ2-1, with a tentative D call TRBD1 (5 bases). The CDR3 has 13 residues. The V gene's germline CDR1 is KGHDR and CDR2 SFDVKD. V lost 10 bases and J 0 bases, leaving 9 bases between the germline ends. The chain's CDR3 is CATRQSSYNEQFF. The CDR3, as DNA: TGTGCCACGCGACAGAGCTCCTACAATGAGCAGTTCTTC.

This clone was recorded only once. The genes are TRBV4-2 and TRBJ2-3; D is unresolved. The CDR3 has 15 amino acids. Germline CDR1 and CDR2: LGHNA and YNFKEQ. The V end was cut by 0 bases, the J end by 2 bases, with 9 bases between. The CDR3 region is CASSQDPLSTDTQYF. CDR3 nucleotide sequence: TGTGCCAGCAGCCAAGATCCCCTATCCACAGATACGCAGTATTTT.

This clone was detected only once. This chain links TRBV6-6 with TRBJ1-1; D might be TRBD1 (5 bases). CDR3 length equals 13 residues. In germline, CDR1 is MNHNY, CDR2 SVGAGI (reference sequence). V lost 2 bases and J 3 bases, leaving 7 bases between the germline ends. This chain's CDR3 is CASSYRGYTEAFF. The CDR3 DNA is TGTGCCAGCAGTTACAGGGGATACACTGAAGCTTTCTTT.

The chain links TRBV3-1 (or the pseudogene TRBV3-2) to TRBJ1-6; TRBD1 agrees at 12 bases. Germline CDR1 is LGHDT and CDR2 is YNNKEL (reference sequence). J gave up 9 bases and V 4 bases, and 7 bases lay outside the gene matches. The CDR3 runs 16 residues. The CDR3 DNA is TGTGCCAGCAGCCGAAAAGGGACAGGGGGCATTTCACCCCTCCACTTT. Amino acids: CASSRKGTGGISPLHF.

V is TRBV5-1 and J is TRBJ2-7; possible D gene TRBD2, 6 bases. V gave up 0 bases and J gave up 2 bases, with 15 bases separating them. Germline lookup yields CDR1 SGHRS and CDR2 YFSETQ. The CDR3 totals 16 residues. The CDR3 DNA is TGCGCCAGCAGCTTGGTTGGACTACATGCGCCCTACGAGCAGTACGTC. This sequence encodes CASSLVGLHAPYEQYV.

The V call is TRBV5-6, the J call TRBJ2-5, with 8 bases matching TRBD2. The CDR3 extends over 15 amino acids. Germline loops: CDR1 SGHDT, CDR2 YYEEEE. Trimming took 4 bases from V and 5 from J; bases not matched to a gene: 10. The CDR3 DNA sequence: TGTGCCAGCAGCGCTCCAAAGCGGGGGATGGAGACCCAGTACTTC. It specifies CASSAPKRGMETQYF.

The chain uses TRBV6-5 and TRBJ2-4; tentatively, D is TRBD1 (5 bases). The CDR3 contains 15 residues. Per the germline V gene, CDR1 is MNHEY and CDR2 is SVGAGI. Trimming took 6 bases from V and 3 from J, leaving 15 bases between them. DNA of the CDR3: TGTGCCAGCAGCCCGCGAGGACACAGCAAAAACATTCAGTACTTC. Translating gives CASSPRGHSKNIQYF.